This T cell receptor (beta chain) was obtained from a study of T cells in Graves' hyperthyroidism and ophthalmopathy. Study-wide background: Peripheral blood specimens were obtained at initial diagnosis, prior to any treatment.

Lactation, pregnancy, other autoimmune disease or uncontrolled infection excluded patients. V shed 10 bases and J shed 0 bases, with 9 bases lying between them. The CDR3 is made up of 13 amino acids. Germline V lookup: CDR1 SGHTA, CDR2 FQGNSA. Authors of the study amplified TCR beta CDR3 regions from RNA transcripts. TCR CDR3 regions were first amplified by RT-PCR with HTBI primers. TCRdb ran MiXCR on the multiplex PCR reads and lists one entry per CDR3 protein. Altogether hundreds of thousands of distinct CDR3 sequences are present, 15% to 20% being singletons, with the ten largest covering around 61%. This clonotype has a count of ten or more. Its antigen remains unidentified. Study findings and constraints: Clonotypes that were expanded in thyroid above 0.001 mostly appeared in blood too.

The sample taken for sequencing was blood. The rearrangement links TRBV7-2 to TRBJ1-4; D unresolved. The receptor's source is a woman aged 55 to 70 with Graves' ophthalmopathy. The CDR3 spells CATKTATNEKLFF. CDR3 bases: TGTGCCACAAAGACTGCAACTAATGAAAAACTGTTTTTT.